Following are 17 T cell receptor beta chains from one sample sequenced in a study of CD8 T cells in ankylosing spondylitis. These receptors lack a known antigen. Each CDR3 protein gets one entry after TCRdb re-called the 5' RACE reads with MiXCR. The repertoire holds about 200,000 distinct CDR3 sequences, around 6.6% seen once, with 11% to 15% in the top ten. Study results and caveats: Among TCR beta sequences, a motif of several highly homologous variants appeared characteristic of ankylosing spondylitis blood.

Source material: blood, either unsorted or a sorted T cell fraction (not recorded which). These receptor sequences come from a male donor with ankylosing spondylitis.

This clonotype was seen ten or more times. The CDR3 loop is CASSLPRSSYNEQFF. The DNA of the CDR3 is TGTGCCAGCAGTTTACCAAGGAGCTCCTACAATGAGCAGTTCTTC. The chain uses TRBV28 and TRBJ2-1; no clear D. The V end was cut by 2 bases, the J end by 0 bases, with 8 bases between. From germline, CDR1 is MDHEN and CDR2 SYDVKM. The CDR3 has 15 residues.

This clonotype was recorded a few times. The chain has TRBV20-1 and TRBJ1-1; D is uncertain. Trimming took 4 bases from V and 7 from J, leaving 13 bases between them. Per germline, CDR1 DFQATT and CDR2 SNEGSKA (reference sequence). The CDR3 has 12 residues. CDR3 sequence reads: CSANPEPGEAFF. The CDR3 nucleotides read TGCAGTGCTAACCCCGAACCCGGTGAAGCTTTCTTT.

This clonotype was observed many times. V gene TRBV6-2 or TRBV6-3 combines with J gene TRBJ1-2; D call uncertain. This CDR3 is 16 amino acids long. In germline, CDR1 is MNHEY, CDR2 SVGEGT. V was cut by 7 bases and J by 0 bases, with 18 bases left in between. CDR3 region: CASTAQIRTANYGYTF. Here the CDR3 DNA reads TGTGCCAGCACCGCACAGATAAGGACCGCTAACTATGGCTACACCTTC.

The table lists this clonotype with many counts. The rearrangement uses TRBV3-1 and TRBJ2-3; 10 nucleotides match TRBD2. There are 15 residues in the CDR3. The germline V gene encodes CDR1 LGHDT and CDR2 YNNKEL (reference sequence). The junction had 8 bases not matched to a gene; V was cut back by 4 bases and J by 7 bases. The CDR3 reads CASSPLAGVLNTQYF. DNA for the CDR3: TGTGCCAGCAGCCCCCTAGCGGGAGTTTTAAATACGCAGTATTTT.

This clonotype was counted at least ten times. The chain carries TRBV4-3 and TRBJ2-2; the match to TRBD2 covers 11 bases. The germline V gene has CDR1 LGHNA and CDR2 YSLEER. V lost 1 base, J lost 3 bases, and 7 bases stayed unmatched. The CDR3 contains 18 residues. The CDR3 sequence is CASSQGRSGRADTGELFF. The DNA of the CDR3 is TGCGCCAGCAGCCAAGGGCGTAGCGGGAGGGCCGACACCGGGGAGCTGTTTTTT.

In this sample, this clonotype turned up many times. V is TRBV4-3 and J is TRBJ2-1; the match to TRBD2 covers 7 bases. This CDR3 spans 19 amino acids. CDR1 LGHNA and CDR2 YSLEER come from the germline V gene. V gave up 0 bases and J gave up 0 bases; unmatched junction bases: 11. CDR3 nucleotide sequence: TGCGCCAGCAGCCAAGAATGGGCTAGCGGATCAAGCTCCTACAATGAGCAGTTCTTC. The encoded protein is CASSQEWASGSSSYNEQFF.

The chain combines TRBV24-1 with TRBJ2-3, with a weak D call TRBD1 (5 bases). Germline V CDR1 and CDR2: KGHDR, SFDVKD. The CDR3 has 13 residues. With 5 bases removed from V and 5 bases from J, the gap between germline ends came to 10 bases. In nucleotides, the CDR3 is TGTGCCACCAGTGGCCTTAGGGGAGATACGCAGTATTTT. Translated, it gives CATSGLRGDTQYF.

The sample holds a few counts of this clonotype. The V gene is TRBV7-9, the J gene TRBJ2-1, with 11 bases aligning to TRBD2. Trimming cost V 0 bases and J 10 bases; bases outside gene matches: 11. This CDR3 is built from 17 residues. CDR1 SEHNR and CDR2 FQNEAQ come from the germline V gene (reference sequence). CDR3 amino acids: CASSLAPGLAGGSEQFF. CDR3 in DNA: TGTGCCAGCAGCTTAGCGCCAGGGCTAGCGGGAGGCTCCGAGCAGTTCTTC.

This clonotype was seen repeatedly, ten times or more. DNA for the CDR3: TGTGCCAGCAGTTACTCACTAGCGGGAGTAAATACGCAGTATTTT. Protein product: CASSYSLAGVNTQYF. This chain links TRBV6-5 with TRBJ2-3, with 11 bases that match TRBD2. The CDR3 has 15 amino acids. CDR1 is MNHEY and CDR2 is SVGAGI in the germline V gene. The J segment lost 7 bases and the V segment lost 0 bases, leaving 3 bases of the junction unmatched.

The chain employs TRBV7-6 and TRBJ2-5; unclear D gene. The CDR3 length is 16 residues. Trimming stripped 1 base from V and 5 bases from J, with 17 bases between. Germline V gene sequence: CDR1 SGHVS, CDR2 FNYEAQ. This chain's CDR3 is CASSLGVRLSAETQYF. The CDR3 region has the DNA TGTGCCAGCAGCTTAGGCGTCAGGTTGTCGGCGGAGACCCAGTACTTC.

The sample holds many counts of this clonotype. The gene calls are TRBV11-2 and TRBJ1-1; D is undetermined. The V gene lost 1 base and the J gene lost 5 bases, with 8 bases spanning the gap. Per the germline V gene, CDR1 is SGHAT and CDR2 is FQNNGV. The CDR3 length is 13 residues. CDR3 DNA: TGTGCCAGCAGCTTAGCGGTCTGGACTGAAGCTTTCTTT. This gives the protein CASSLAVWTEAFF. Full variable domain (rest looked up from reference TRBV11-2 and TRBJ1-1): EAGVAQSPRYKIIEKRQSVAFWCNPISGHATLYWYQQILGQGPKLLIQFQNNGVVDDSQLPKDRFSAERLKGVDSTLKIQPAKLEDSAVYLCASSLAVWTEAFFGQGTRLTVV.

This clonotype showed up many times. The chain employs TRBV12-3 or TRBV12-4 and TRBJ1-5; tentative D call: TRBD1 (6 bases). V lost 7 bases and J lost 2, with 15 bases in between. This CDR3 has 15 residues. The chain's CDR3 is CASTLEGVGNQPQHF. The CDR3 region has the DNA TGTGCCAGCACCTTAGAGGGGGTCGGCAATCAGCCCCAGCATTTT.

This clonotype was counted ten times or more. This chain uses TRBV20-1 with TRBJ2-3, with D uncertain. The V end lost 1 base, the J end lost 2 bases, and 13 bases lay between the germline ends. Germline loops: CDR1 DFQATT, CDR2 SNEGSKA (reference sequence). The CDR3 has 15 residues. CDR3 in amino acids: CSARGPSTYTDTQYF. For the CDR3, the DNA is TGCAGTGCTAGAGGTCCCTCAACTTACACAGATACGCAGTATTTT.

In this sample, this clonotype turned up many times. The chain joins TRBV6-5 to TRBJ2-3, with a possible D match to TRBD1 (5 bases). Germline CDR1 and CDR2: MNHEY and SVGAGI. The V end lost 7 bases, the J end lost 2 bases, and 19 bases lay between the germline ends. This CDR3 comprises 16 residues. The CDR3 region has the DNA TGTGCCAGCACTTCCCTCAGGGCAGGTACCACAGATACGCAGTATTTT. This sequence encodes CASTSLRAGTTDTQYF.

This clonotype came up many times. The chain is built from TRBV20-1 and TRBJ1-5; D uncertain. The CDR3 loop spans 13 amino acids. In germline, CDR1 is DFQATT, CDR2 SNEGSKA (reference sequence). V was cut by 0 bases and J by 2 bases, with 5 bases left in between. The CDR3 protein is CSARDRRNQPQHF. Here the CDR3 DNA reads TGCAGTGCTAGAGACAGACGCAATCAGCCCCAGCATTTT.

This clonotype has ten or more counts. The gene calls are TRBV5-1 and TRBJ1-1; weak D call: TRBD1 (6 bases). The CDR3 totals 11 residues. Germline loops: CDR1 SGHRS, CDR2 YFSETQ. Trimming cost V 6 bases and J 14 bases, with 17 bases left between them. CDR3 in DNA: TGCGCCAGCACGGAGGCCGGGGACAACTTCTTT. It encodes CASTEAGDNFF.

This clonotype was counted many times. The chain joins TRBV20-1 to TRBJ2-1; D might be TRBD2 (6 bases). The CDR3 extends over 14 amino acids. Germline V gene sequence: CDR1 DFQATT, CDR2 SNEGSKA (reference sequence). The ends were cut back, 6 bases at V and 7 bases at J, with 19 bases in the middle. CDR3 protein: CSAPTPLAGNEQFF. As DNA, the CDR3 is TGCAGTGCCCCCACCCCACTAGCCGGTAATGAGCAGTTCTTC.